The 5 T cell receptor beta chains below all came from one sample that was sequenced in a study of cytomegalovirus exposure and HLA in healthy donors. It was with 60 Vbeta and 13 Jbeta primers that the PCR ran. Repertoires were generated with immunoSEQ multiplex PCR, while TCRdb's copy carries only in-frame clones and drops some. The top ten hold over 1.5% of the sample, which has roughly 200,000 clones, 73% seen once. Sequencing was performed on PBMCs. The receptors here all came from a woman between 25 and 40 years old in good health and CMV-seronegative.

This clone was found a few times. The chain uses TRBV18 and TRBJ2-2; TRBD1 agrees at 8 bases. Germline V CDR1 and CDR2: KGHSH, LQKENI. CDR3 length equals 18 residues. The trim removed 3 bases at V and 1 base at J, leaving 10 bases unmatched. For the CDR3, the DNA is TGTGCCAGCTCACCGTCCTCACCCGGGACAGGGAACACCGGGGAGCTGTTTTTT. Its protein product is CASSPSSPGTGNTGELFF.

The chain has TRBV27 and TRBJ2-3; 8 bases align to TRBD2. CDR1 is MNHEY, CDR2 SMNVEV, per germline (reference sequence). J was trimmed by 4 bases and V by 6 bases; bases with no gene match: 0. The CDR3 extends over 12 amino acids. The CDR3 region has the DNA TGTGCCAGCAGCGGGGGGGCAGATACGCAGTATTTT. Its protein product is CASSGGADTQYF.

The chain links TRBV6-1 to TRBJ1-2, with unresolved D. CDR1 is MNHNS, CDR2 SASEGT, per germline. The V end lost 1 base, the J end lost 0 bases, and 9 bases lay between the germline ends. This CDR3 comprises 15 residues. CDR3: CASSEVGSANYGYTF. CDR3 nucleotides: TGTGCCAGCAGTGAAGTGGGGAGTGCTAACTATGGCTACACCTTC.

This clone has a single count. V is TRBV30 and J is TRBJ1-2, with D possibly being TRBD1 (6 bases). V was cut by 4 bases and J by 5 bases, with 11 bases left in between. CDR3 length equals 12 residues. CDR1 is GTSNPN, CDR2 SVGIG, per germline (reference sequence). Here the CDR3 DNA reads TGTGCCTGGACCTTAGGGGGATATGGCTACACCTTC. Translated, it gives CAWTLGGYGYTF.

This chain uses TRBV29-1 with TRBJ1-1, with 7 nucleotides matching TRBD1. Trimming cost V 1 base and J 3 bases; bases outside gene matches: 8. Germline V lookup: CDR1 SQVTM, CDR2 ANQGSEA. The CDR3 covers 15 residues. CDR3 in amino acids: CSVEGDSPSHTEAFF. CDR3 in DNA: TGCAGCGTTGAAGGGGACAGTCCTTCCCACACTGAAGCTTTCTTT. Based on the CDR3 plus reference TRBV29-1 and TRBJ1-1, the full variable domain is SAVISQKPSRDICQRGTSLTIQCQVDSQVTMMFWYRQQPGQSLTLIATANQGSEATYESGFVIDKFPISRPNLTFSTLTVSNMSPEDSSIYLCSVEGDSPSHTEAFFGQGTRLTVV.